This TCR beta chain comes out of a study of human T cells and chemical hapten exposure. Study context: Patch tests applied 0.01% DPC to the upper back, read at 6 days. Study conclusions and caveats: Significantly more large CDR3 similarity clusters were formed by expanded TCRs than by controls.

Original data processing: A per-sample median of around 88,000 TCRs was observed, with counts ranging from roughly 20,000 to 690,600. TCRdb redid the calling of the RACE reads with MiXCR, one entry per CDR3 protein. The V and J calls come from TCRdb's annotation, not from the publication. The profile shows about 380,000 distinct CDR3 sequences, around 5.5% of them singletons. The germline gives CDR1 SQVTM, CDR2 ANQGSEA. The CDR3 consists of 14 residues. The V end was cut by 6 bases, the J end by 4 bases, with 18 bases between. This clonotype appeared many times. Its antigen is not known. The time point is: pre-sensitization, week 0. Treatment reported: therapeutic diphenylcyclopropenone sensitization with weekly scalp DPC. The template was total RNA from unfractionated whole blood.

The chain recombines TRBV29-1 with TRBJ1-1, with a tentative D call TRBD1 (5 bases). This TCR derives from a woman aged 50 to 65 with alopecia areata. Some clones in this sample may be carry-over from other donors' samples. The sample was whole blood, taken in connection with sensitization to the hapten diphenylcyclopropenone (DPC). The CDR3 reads CSVAANYGGTEAFF. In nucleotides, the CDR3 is TGCAGCGTGGCCGCGAATTACGGGGGCACTGAAGCTTTCTTT.